Listed below are T cell receptor beta chains from one sample, sequenced in a study of T cell changes during pregnancy in multiple sclerosis. Assay used: immunoSEQ multiplex PCR; TCRdb lists only in-frame clones, some missing. The repertoire includes around 29,000 clones, over 65% of them detected once, and 8% to 9.5% sits in the top ten. This sample comprised CD8+ T cells from peripheral blood mononuclear cells, obtained after pregnancy. Receptors were obtained from a female donor with multiple sclerosis, enrolled in a pregnancy study. Both conserved end residues are part of each CDR3. A D gene is named only where the DNA matches it firmly. Only part of the rows carry a size: once, few, many, or a class if the clone is expanded.

j_gene | v_gene | abundance | d_gene | CDR3nt | CDR3aa
TRBJ1-2 | TRBV9 | NA | NA | TGTGCCAGCAGCGTAGGGAGGGGCGGTTTAGAAGTCAACTATGGCTACACCTTC | CASSVGRGGLEVNYGYTF
TRBJ2-3 | TRBV6-4 | NA | NA | TGTGCCAGCAGTGAAGGACTCACCACAGATACGCAGTATTTT | CASSEGLTTDTQYF
TRBJ2-7 | TRBV4-1 | NA | NA | TGCGCCAGCAGCCAGGGGCCCCGGACAACCTCCTACGAGCAGTACTTC | CASSQGPRTTSYEQYF
TRBJ2-6 | TRBV30 | NA | NA | TGTGCCTGGGTGGGGATAGGGGGATCTGGGGCCAACGTCCTGACTTTC | CAWVGIGGSGANVLTF
TRBJ1-2 | TRBV15 | NA | NA | TGTGCCACCAGCGAAGAAGGCGGGGAGGGCTATGGCTACACCTTC | CATSEEGGEGYGYTF
TRBJ1-1 | TRBV5-4 | NA | NA | TGTGCCAGCAGACTCAGGGATGGTAACACTGAAGCTTTCTTT | CASRLRDGNTEAFF
TRBJ2-3 | TRBV9 | NA | TRBD2 | TGTGCCAGCAGCGCCCCGGGGGGGACTAGCGGGGTCACAGATACGCAGTATTTT | CASSAPGGTSGVTDTQYF
TRBJ1-6 | TRBV7-3 | NA | NA | TGTGCCAGCAGCTTCCACAGGGTATCACCCCTCCACTTT | CASSFHRVSPLHF
TRBJ1-2 | TRBV25-1 | NA | TRBD1 | TGTGCCAGCAGTGAACGGGGGACAGTCTATGGCTACACCTTC | CASSERGTVYGYTF
TRBJ2-2 | TRBV9 | medium-sized | NA | TGTGCCAGCAGGCCAGGGAATTCGAACACCGGGGAGCTGTTTTTT | CASRPGNSNTGELFF
TRBJ2-7 | TRBV2 | NA | TRBD1 | TGTGCCACCACCCCGACAACCGGGACAGCCTACGAGCAGTACTTC | CATTPTTGTAYEQYF
TRBJ1-1 | TRBV7-3 | NA | NA | TGTGCCAGCAGCCCCGTGGCAGGGGCCGAAGCTTTCTTT | CASSPVAGAEAFF
TRBJ1-5 | TRBV4-1 | NA | NA | TGCGCCAGCAGCCAAGTTCGGGGGGGCTACAAGCCCCAGCATTTT | CASSQVRGGYKPQHF
TRBJ1-1 | TRBV9 | NA | NA | TGTGCCAGCAGCCCACTAGTCCCGGAGGCCTGGGGATGGGCTGAAGCTTTCTTT | CASSPLVPEAWGWAEAFF
TRBJ2-3 | TRBV7-3 | NA | TRBD2 | TGTGCCAGCAGCTGGACGGGGGGAACAGATACGCAGTATTTT | CASSWTGGTDTQYF
TRBJ1-2 | TRBV4-1 | few | NA | TGCGCCAGCAGCGCAGGGCTTAACTATGGCTACACCTTC | CASSAGLNYGYTF
TRBJ1-3 | TRBV11-2 | NA | NA | TGTGCCAGCAGCGACACTTACTCTGGAAACACCATATATTTT | CASSDTYSGNTIYF
TRBJ2-2 | TRBV4-1 | NA | TRBD2 | TGCGCCAGCAGCCAAGTAGCGGGGGCGCCGGGCGGGGAGCTGTTTTTT | CASSQVAGAPGGELFF
TRBJ2-7 | TRBV4-2 | NA | NA | TGTGCCAGCAGCCTCGCATGGGAGGCCGAGCAGTACTTC | CASSLAWEAEQYF
TRBJ2-1 | TRBV11-2 | NA | TRBD1 | TGTGCCAGCAGCCAACATTCGACAGGGGAGTGGTCCTACAATGAGCAGTTCTTC | CASSQHSTGEWSYNEQFF
TRBJ1-2 | TRBV4-3 | few | NA | TGCGCCAGCAGCCAGGACAGATGGAGCTACACCTTC | CASSQDRWSYTF
TRBJ2-2 | TRBV9 | NA | NA | TGTGCCAGCAGTTACAGGGACACCGGGGAGCTGTTTTTT | CASSYRDTGELFF
TRBJ2-7 | TRBV13 | NA | TRBD2 | TGTGCCAGCAGCTTACCCTTGACTAGCGGCAACTACGAGCAGTACTTC | CASSLPLTSGNYEQYF
TRBJ2-2 | TRBV4-3 | few | NA | TGCGCCAGCAGCCAAGATGGCTTTCCGGGGTCCGGGGAGCTGTTTTTT | CASSQDGFPGSGELFF
TRBJ1-2 | TRBV5-4 | NA | NA | TGTGCCAGCAGGGACAGAGGGTTTTATGGCTACACCTTC | CASRDRGFYGYTF
TRBJ2-7 | TRBV11-2 | NA | NA | TGTGCCAGCAGGCTCGGGGTCTACGAGCAGTACTTC | CASRLGVYEQYF
TRBJ2-7 | TRBV5-1 | once | TRBD1 | TGCGCCAGCAGCTTGGCCGGGACAGGGTACGAGCAGTACTTC | CASSLAGTGYEQYF
TRBJ1-1 | TRBV7-9 | few | NA | TGTGCCAGCAGCTCTAGGACAGACGAAGCTTTCTTT | CASSSRTDEAFF
TRBJ2-1 | TRBV11-2 | NA | TRBD2 | TGTGCCAGCAGCTTAGGGGAGGGCACCTACAATGAGCAGTTCTTC | CASSLGEGTYNEQFF
TRBJ2-3 | TRBV5-4 | NA | TRBD2 | TGTGCCAGCAGCCCCGAGCGGGGGGGTGGAGATACGCAGTATTTT | CASSPERGGGDTQYF
TRBJ1-6 | TRBV25-1 | NA | NA | TGTGCCAGCAGTGCCCGGGGGGGCTCACCCCTCCACTTT | CASSARGGSPLHF
TRBJ2-6 | TRBV4-3 | few | NA | TGCGCCAGCAGCCAAGACGGCACTACCTCTGGGGCCAACGTCCTGACTTTC | CASSQDGTTSGANVLTF
TRBJ2-1 | TRBV9 | NA | NA | TGTGCCAGCAGCGTCGGGGGAGAGCAGTTCTTC | CASSVGGEQFF
TRBJ2-2 | TRBV10-3 | NA | NA | TGTGCCTATAGGACAGCGAACACCGGGGAGCTGTTTTTT | CAYRTANTGELFF
TRBJ2-1 | TRBV27 | NA | TRBD1 | TGTGCCAGCAGTTCTGGGCCAGGGGGCTACAATGAGCAGTTCTTC | CASSSGPGGYNEQFF
TRBJ2-2 | TRBV7-6 | NA | TRBD2 | TGTGCCAGCAGCCCACGACTAGCGTTGGTCACCGGGGAGCTGTTTTTT | CASSPRLALVTGELFF
TRBJ1-4 | TRBV27 | NA | NA | TGTGCCAGCAGTTTGCCAGACTCAACTAATGAAAAACTGTTTTTT | CASSLPDSTNEKLFF
TRBJ2-4 | TRBV18 | few | TRBD1 | TGTGCCAGCCCATTTGGGGACAGGGTCCCCGTTCGGGTGGCCAAAAACATTCAGTACTTC | CASPFGDRVPVRVAKNIQYF
TRBJ2-1 | TRBV13 | NA | TRBD1 | TGTGCCAGCAGCTCCCCGGGACAGGGCTACAATGAGCAGTTCTTC | CASSSPGQGYNEQFF
TRBJ1-1 | TRBV6-5 | NA | NA | TGTGCCAGCAGTTACGAGGGCCTATACACTGAAGCTTTCTTT | CASSYEGLYTEAFF
TRBJ2-7 | TRBV4-2 | many | TRBD2 | TGTGCCAGCAGCCAAGATAGCGGGGGGTACGAGCAGTACTTC | CASSQDSGGYEQYF
TRBJ1-3 | TRBV7-2 | NA | TRBD1 | TGTGCCAGCAGCTTGGACAGGGGGCTCGACACCATATATTTT | CASSLDRGLDTIYF
TRBJ1-1 | TRBV4-2 | few | NA | TGTGCCAGCAGCCAAGGACTTGAAGCTTTCTTT | CASSQGLEAFF
TRBJ2-1 | TRBV6-1 | NA | TRBD2 | TGTGCCAGCAGTGAACTAGCGGGGTCCTACAATGAGCAGTTCTTC | CASSELAGSYNEQFF
TRBJ1-1 | TRBV6-6 | NA | TRBD1 | TGTGCCAGCAGTTACGTTACAGGGGAGAACACTGAAGCTTTCTTT | CASSYVTGENTEAFF
TRBJ2-7 | TRBV5-4 | NA | TRBD2 | TGTGCCAGCAGCTACACGGGGGGGATGCTCCCTCGCGAGCAGTACTTC | CASSYTGGMLPREQYF
TRBJ1-1 | TRBV7-9 | NA | NA | TGTGCCAGCAGCTTTTCGACAGGACTCACTGAAGCTTTCTTT | CASSFSTGLTEAFF
TRBJ2-1 | TRBV15 | NA | NA | TGTGCCACCAGCAGAGATCTACGGCAGGGTTTCTACAATGAGCAGTTCTTC | CATSRDLRQGFYNEQFF
TRBJ1-2 | TRBV4-1 | once | NA | TGCGCCAGCAGCCAAGCCAGGGTCGGTAGGGGACTTGGCTACACCTTC | CASSQARVGRGLGYTF
TRBJ1-2 | TRBV29-1 | once | NA | TGCAGCGTTGAACAGTTGGAGGAAAGCTATGGCTACACCTTC | CSVEQLEESYGYTF
TRBJ2-2 | TRBV19 | NA | TRBD2 | TGTGCCAGTAGTGCTGGTCTAGCGGGGTCAGATCTGACCGGGGAGCTGTTTTTT | CASSAGLAGSDLTGELFF
TRBJ2-7 | TRBV9 | NA | NA | TGTGCCAGCAGCGTAGAGCCAGGGACCTACGAGCAGTACTTC | CASSVEPGTYEQYF
TRBJ1-3 | TRBV18 | once | NA | TGTGCCAGCTCACCTAGTACCAACTCTGGAAACACCATATATTTT | CASSPSTNSGNTIYF
TRBJ2-1 | TRBV7-8 | NA | NA | TGTGCCAGCAGCTTGGGGGGGCTCTACAATGAGCAGTTCTTC | CASSLGGLYNEQFF